The present T cell receptor (beta chain) was sequenced within a study of control samples from healthy donors and cancer patients. TCRdb's table, derived via immunoSEQ multiplex PCR, lists solely in-frame clones and lacks some. In the table there are tens of thousands of clones, approximately 91% of which are singletons. The sequencing input was blood. This clonotype was obtained from a man aged 45-60 years in good health.

CDR3 sequence reads: CATSTRTTYEQYF. For the CDR3, the DNA is TGTGCCACCAGCACACGGACAACCTACGAGCAGTACTTC. The chain recombines TRBV15 with TRBJ2-7; TRBD1 is a possible D gene (5 bases). Trimming took 4 bases from V and 2 from J, leaving 9 bases between them. The CDR3 runs 13 residues. Germline V gene data show CDR1 as LNHNV and CDR2 as YYDKDF (reference sequence).